The 4 T cell receptor beta chains below all came from one sample that was sequenced in a study of STAT5B mutations in CD4+ large granular lymphocyte leukemia. The table came from immunoSEQ multiplex PCR; TCRdb's copy has only in-frame clones and leaves some out. Found here are around 28,000 clones, about two thirds of them singletons; the top ten hold approximately 1.1%. Sequences were obtained from CD4+ T cells from blood buffy coats. The receptors here all came from a human donor in good health.

CDR3 sequence reads: CASSPFFGQGNIQYF. The CDR3 coding sequence is TGTGCCAGCAGCCCCTTTTTTGGACAGGGGAACATTCAGTACTTC. This chain uses TRBV5-4 with TRBJ2-4, with 9 bases lining up with TRBD1. V lost 4 bases to trimming and J lost 7 bases; unmatched junction nucleotides: 9. CDR1 SGHNT and CDR2 YYREEE come from the germline V gene (reference sequence). CDR3 length: 15 residues.

The J gene is TRBJ2-3, the V gene TRBV5-6; 7 nucleotides line up with TRBD2. CDR1 and CDR2 (germline): SGHDT, YYEEEE. V lost 4 bases to trimming and J lost 3 bases; unmatched junction nucleotides: 11. This CDR3 has 16 residues. Here the CDR3 DNA reads TGTGCCAGCAGCCGGGCCCCCCTGGGGGGGACAGATACGCAGTATTTT. This gives the protein CASSRAPLGGTDTQYF.

The CDR3 nucleotides read TGTGCCAGCAGCCCCGCAGGGAGGCCCAGCACAGATACGCAGTATTTT. Translating gives CASSPAGRPSTDTQYF. This chain uses TRBV28 with TRBJ2-3; perhaps TRBD2 as D (6 bases). In germline, CDR1 is MDHEN, CDR2 SYDVKM. Trimming left V 6 bases short and J 0 bases short, with 16 bases between. The length of the CDR3 is 16 residues.

This chain connects TRBV28 to TRBJ2-1; D gene uncertain. The CDR3 is 16 amino acids. Germline V gene lookup returns CDR1 MDHEN and CDR2 SYDVKM. V was cut by 7 bases and J by 2 bases, with 18 bases left in between. CDR3 DNA: TGTGCCAGCACTAGTCCTTCGGGTATTCCCTACAATGAGCAGTTCTTC. As protein: CASTSPSGIPYNEQFF.